This T cell receptor beta chain was captured in a study of radiotherapy plus CTLA-4 blockade in lung cancer. Whole-study context: Around 20% of enrolled patients responded objectively, and around 30% had disease control.

The CDR3 sequence is 16 residues long. CDR1 is SGHRS and CDR2 is YFSETQ in the germline V gene. Germline trimming cut 4 bases from V and 0 bases from J; bases unmatched to any gene: 7. Of note for this clone: Its matching antigen is unknown.

Alongside CTLA-4 blockade with ipilimumab, patients with chemo-refractory metastatic non-small-cell lung cancer received focal radiation. Some clones are missing from TCRdb's copy, which holds only in-frame ones; the method was immunoSEQ multiplex PCR. This sample yields about 80,000 clones, of which approximately 84% are seen a single time; about 0.79% belongs to the top ten. Notes on the study in general: In blood, tumor-derived TCR clones expanded after radiotherapy plus ipilimumab.

This clonotype originated in a human donor with non-small cell lung cancer who had stable disease on radiotherapy plus ipilimumab. V usage is TRBV5-1 and J usage is TRBJ1-3, with 7 bases matching TRBD1. The material sequenced was peripheral blood, taken from a patient treated with radiotherapy plus ipilimumab. CDR3 in amino acids: CASSTGQLSSGNTIYF. CDR3 DNA sequence: TGCGCCAGCAGCACGGGACAGCTCAGCTCTGGAAACACCATATATTTT. Full variable domain (missing parts from reference TRBV5-1 and TRBJ1-3): KAGVTQTPRYLIKTRGQQVTLSCSPISGHRSVSWYQQTPGQGLQFLFEYFSETQRNKGNFPGRFSGRQFSNSRSEMNVSTLELGDSALYLCASSTGQLSSGNTIYFGEGSWLTVV.